These 3 T cell receptor beta chains came from one sample sequenced in a study of regulatory T cells in long-lasting Graves disease. Time point specified: persistent/refractory GD, antithyroid drugs over 5 years with positive TRAb. TCR sequences were obtained from RNA taken from PBMCs. Libraries of TCR beta came from iRepertoire HTBI primers plus Arm-PCR of CDR3 regions. From the multiplex PCR reads, TCRdb called clonotypes with MiXCR, one entry per CDR3 protein. The data contain approximately 400,000 distinct CDR3 sequences, approximately 25% of them seen just once; the ten biggest clones take up approximately 27%. The sequencing used peripheral blood mononuclear cells (PBMCs), collected when the disease was refractory, from a patient treated with antithyroid drugs. These receptors were taken from a woman aged 35 to 49 with Graves disease.

This clonotype was counted many times. The chain links TRBV6-1 to TRBJ2-7; D perhaps matches TRBD1 (6 bases). CDR3 length: 13 amino acids. The germline gives CDR1 MNHNS, CDR2 SASEGT. V gave up 7 bases and J gave up 4 bases, with 14 bases separating them. The CDR3 nucleotides are TGTGCCAGCAAGGGAGCAGGGGAGTACGAGCAGTACTTC. It specifies CASKGAGEYEQYF.

In this sample, this clonotype turned up a few times. The chain employs TRBV2 and TRBJ2-5, with D possibly being TRBD1 or TRBD2 (5 bases each). Trimming pared 6 bases from V and 3 bases from J, leaving 11 bases between. The CDR3 runs 13 residues. In germline, CDR1 is SNHLY, CDR2 FYNNEI. The CDR3 bases are TGTGCCAGCAGGGGGGAGATGAAAGAGACCCAGTACTTC. Translation gives CASRGEMKETQYF.

The chain is built from TRBV6-4 and TRBJ1-2; D call uncertain. Germline CDR1 is MRHNA and CDR2 is SNTAGT. V lost 3 bases to trimming and J lost 2 bases, with 19 bases between them. CDR3 size: 17 residues. The CDR3 DNA reads TGTGCCAGCAGTGAATCTCTGGGAAGGGCATGGAACTATGGCTACACCTTC. The encoded protein is CASSESLGRAWNYGYTF.